This TCR beta chain came from a study of shared clonotypes between healthy human individuals. Notes on the study in general: Only a few donors were included, so the genetic and exposure-history diversity represented was limited.

Trimming pared 0 bases from V and 4 bases from J, leaving 4 bases between. The CDR3 loop spans 13 amino acids. The V gene's germline CDR1 is LGHNA and CDR2 YNFKEQ. Of note for this clone: Its cognate antigen is unknown.

Methods used by the authors: ImmunoSEQ output held junction-only sequences without quality scores, so filtering differed. Assay: immunoSEQ multiplex PCR; the TCRdb copy retains only in-frame clones and omits some. That table supplies the V and J calls and clone size; D and trimming were determined from the DNA. The sample has millions of clones, more than 90% seen once. The sample taken for sequencing was naive CD4+ T cells sorted from blood. Subset indicated: CD45RA+ positively selected. This receptor was taken from a man aged 18 to 29 in good health. The chain links TRBV4-2 to TRBJ1-3; no reliable D call. The CDR3, as DNA: TGTGCCAGCAGCCAAGAAAAGGGAAACACCATATATTTT. This encodes CASSQEKGNTIYF.